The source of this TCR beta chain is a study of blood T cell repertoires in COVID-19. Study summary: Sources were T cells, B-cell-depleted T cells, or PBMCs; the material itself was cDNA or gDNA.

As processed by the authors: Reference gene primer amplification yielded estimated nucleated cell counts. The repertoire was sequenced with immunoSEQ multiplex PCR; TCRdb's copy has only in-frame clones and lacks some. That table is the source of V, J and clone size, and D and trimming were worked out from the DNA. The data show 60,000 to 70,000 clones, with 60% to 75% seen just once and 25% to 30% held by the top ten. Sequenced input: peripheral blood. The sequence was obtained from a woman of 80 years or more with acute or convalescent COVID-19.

The CDR3 bases are TGTGCCAGCAGCGTAGGACTAGCGGGAGTCGGGGAGCAGTTCTTC. It is translated as CASSVGLAGVGEQFF. J is TRBJ2-1 and V is TRBV7-2, with 13 positions matching TRBD2. The length of the CDR3 is 15 residues. V trimming: 5 bases; J trimming: 10 bases; junction bases outside the gene matches: 8. Germline CDR1 and CDR2: SGHTA and FQGNSA.